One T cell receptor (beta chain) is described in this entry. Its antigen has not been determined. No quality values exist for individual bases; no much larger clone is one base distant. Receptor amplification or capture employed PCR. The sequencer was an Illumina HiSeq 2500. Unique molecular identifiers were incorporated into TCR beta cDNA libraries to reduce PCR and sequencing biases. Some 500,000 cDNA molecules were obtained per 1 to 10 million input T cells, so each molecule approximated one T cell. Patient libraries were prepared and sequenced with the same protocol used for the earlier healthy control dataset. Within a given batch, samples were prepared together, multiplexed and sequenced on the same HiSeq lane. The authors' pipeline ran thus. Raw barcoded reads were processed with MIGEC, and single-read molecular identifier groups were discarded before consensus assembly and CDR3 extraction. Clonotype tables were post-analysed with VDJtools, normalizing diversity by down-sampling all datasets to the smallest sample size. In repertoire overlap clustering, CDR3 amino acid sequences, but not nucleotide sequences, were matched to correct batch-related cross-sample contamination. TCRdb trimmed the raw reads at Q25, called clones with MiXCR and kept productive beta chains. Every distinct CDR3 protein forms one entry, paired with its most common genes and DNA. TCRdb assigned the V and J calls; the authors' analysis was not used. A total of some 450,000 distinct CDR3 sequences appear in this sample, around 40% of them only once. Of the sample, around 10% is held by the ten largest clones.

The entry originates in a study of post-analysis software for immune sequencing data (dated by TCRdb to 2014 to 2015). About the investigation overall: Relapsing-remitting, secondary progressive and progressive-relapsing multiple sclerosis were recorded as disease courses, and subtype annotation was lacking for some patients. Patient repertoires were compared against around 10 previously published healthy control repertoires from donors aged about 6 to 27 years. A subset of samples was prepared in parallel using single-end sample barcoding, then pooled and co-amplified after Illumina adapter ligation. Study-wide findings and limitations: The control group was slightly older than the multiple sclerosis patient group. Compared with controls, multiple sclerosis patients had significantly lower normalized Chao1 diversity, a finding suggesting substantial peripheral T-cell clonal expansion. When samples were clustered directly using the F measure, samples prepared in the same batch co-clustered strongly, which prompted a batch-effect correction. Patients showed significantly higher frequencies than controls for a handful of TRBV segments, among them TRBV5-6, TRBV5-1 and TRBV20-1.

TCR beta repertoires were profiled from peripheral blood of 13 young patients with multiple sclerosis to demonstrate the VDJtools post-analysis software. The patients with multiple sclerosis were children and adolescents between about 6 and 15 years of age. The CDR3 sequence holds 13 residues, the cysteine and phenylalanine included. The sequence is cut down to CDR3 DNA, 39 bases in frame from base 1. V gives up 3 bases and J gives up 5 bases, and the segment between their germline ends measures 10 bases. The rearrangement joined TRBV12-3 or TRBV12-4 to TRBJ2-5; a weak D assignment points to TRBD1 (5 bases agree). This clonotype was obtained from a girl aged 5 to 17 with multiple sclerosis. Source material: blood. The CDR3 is CASSFAGKETQYF. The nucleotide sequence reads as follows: TGTGCCAGCAGTTTTGCAGGGAAGGAGACCCAGTACTTC.